This T cell receptor beta chain was observed in a study of metastatic and nonmetastatic thyroid tumors. Looking at the study overall: Comparative analysis of repertoires was undertaken across blood and tumor or nodule tissue obtained from malignant and benign thyroid patients.

Under the authors' procedure: To classify distant metastasis in papillary thyroid cancer, a model was built from CDR3 differences across clinicopathological groups. Using MiXCR, TCRdb re-called clones from the PCR reads. TCRdb's processing, not the study's, gives the V and J calls here. The sample has approximately 21,000 clones; about 30% are singletons. Every patient was untreated before thyroid surgery. In regard to this clone: Its antigen remains unknown.

Study-level results: For both blood and tumor, malignant thyroid tumors reportedly showed significantly higher TCR beta diversity than benign nodules did.

This CDR3 is built from 13 residues. Germline V lookup: CDR1 SGDLS, CDR2 YYNGEE. The sample was tumor tissue. The receptor's source is a female donor with papillary thyroid cancer or a benign thyroid nodule (not recorded which). Some clones in this sample may be carry-over from other donors' samples. The chain has TRBV9 and TRBJ2-7; tentatively, D is TRBD2 (5 bases). The CDR3 nucleotides are TGTGCGTGCAACCCCCGGGCTGCGGGCGAGCAGTACTTC. Protein sequence: CACNPRAAGEQYF.